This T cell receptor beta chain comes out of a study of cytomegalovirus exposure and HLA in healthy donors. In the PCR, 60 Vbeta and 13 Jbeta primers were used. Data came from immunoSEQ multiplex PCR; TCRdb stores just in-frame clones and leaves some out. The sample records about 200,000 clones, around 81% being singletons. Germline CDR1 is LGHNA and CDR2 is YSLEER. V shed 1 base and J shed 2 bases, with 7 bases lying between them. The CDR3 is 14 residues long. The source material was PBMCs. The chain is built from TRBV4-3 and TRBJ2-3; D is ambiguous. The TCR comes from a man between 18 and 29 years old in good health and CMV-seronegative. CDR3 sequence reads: CASSQVRFTDTQYF. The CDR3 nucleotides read TGCGCCAGCAGCCAAGTTAGATTCACAGATACGCAGTATTTT.